The rows below give T cell receptor beta chains drawn from one sample of a study of siplizumab effects on memory and regulatory T cells. The table came from immunoSEQ multiplex PCR; TCRdb's copy has only in-frame clones and leaves some out. The sample yields about 120,000 clones, 93% seen once. Sequences were obtained from non-Treg CD4+ T cells sorted from blood. These receptors all come from a human donor in good health. Each CDR3 is given with its conserved first and last residue. D genes are given only for firm matches. A row's size may be missing; if present it is once, few, many or a size class.

clone_size	d_call	v_call	j_call	cdr3_aa	cdr3_nt
once	.	TRBV11-2	TRBJ1-1	CASSFENTEAFF	TGTGCCAGCAGCTTTGAGAACACTGAAGCTTTCTTT
.	.	TRBV29-1	TRBJ1-4	CSISRGGNEKLFF	TGCAGCATATCACGCGGGGGCAATGAAAAACTGTTTTTT
.	TRBD1	TRBV7-2	TRBJ2-3	CASSLGTGPTDTQYF	TGTGCCAGCAGCTTAGGGACAGGGCCCACAGATACGCAGTATTTT
.	.	TRBV7-2	TRBJ1-4	CASSLYDSKNEKLFF	TGTGCCAGCAGCTTATATGACAGTAAAAATGAAAAACTGTTTTTT
.	.	TRBV6-1	TRBJ1-5	CASRLDGNQPQHF	TGTGCCAGCAGATTGGACGGGAATCAGCCCCAGCATTTT
.	.	TRBV12-5	TRBJ2-5	CASGLPFEGRETQYF	TGTGCTAGTGGTTTGCCCTTTGAAGGGAGGGAGACCCAGTACTTC
.	.	TRBV28	TRBJ2-7	CASSPRQGRDEQYF	TGTGCCAGCAGTCCCAGGCAGGGTAGGGACGAGCAGTACTTC
.	.	TRBV7-9	TRBJ1-3	CASSLAALTSGNTIYF	TGTGCCAGCAGCTTAGCCGCGCTGACCTCTGGAAACACCATATATTTT
.	TRBD2	TRBV19	TRBJ2-1	CASTWTSGGAGHGEQFF	TGTGCCAGTACCTGGACTAGCGGGGGGGCAGGTCACGGCGAGCAGTTCTTC
few	TRBD2	TRBV15	TRBJ2-1	CATTQRLAGIDEQFF	TGTGCCACCACCCAGAGACTAGCGGGGATCGATGAGCAGTTCTTC
.	.	TRBV12-5	TRBJ2-7	CASGSQRGAYEQYF	TGTGCTAGTGGCTCACAGCGAGGGGCCTACGAGCAGTACTTC
.	TRBD1	TRBV7-3	TRBJ2-2	CASSLTYGDRQLPGELFF	TGTGCCAGCAGCTTAACGTACGGGGACAGGCAGTTACCCGGGGAGCTGTTTTTT
.	TRBD1	TRBV18	TRBJ2-1	CASSPGQGASEFF	TGTGCCAGCTCACCGGGACAGGGGGCATCGGAGTTCTTC
.	TRBD1	TRBV7-2	TRBJ2-7	CASSPLTGGTGGTYEQYF	TGTGCCAGCAGCCCCCTCACTGGTGGGACAGGGGGGACCTACGAGCAGTACTTC
.	TRBD1	TRBV6-5	TRBJ1-5	CASSSKTGGSQPQHF	TGTGCCAGCAGTTCAAAGACAGGGGGCAGTCAGCCCCAGCATTTT
once	.	TRBV7-3	TRBJ2-7	CASSPRTGYEQYF	TGTGCCAGCAGCCCCCGGACGGGATACGAGCAGTACTTC
.	TRBD1	TRBV9	TRBJ1-5	CASEESRDRGLNRQPQHF	TGTGCCAGCGAGGAGTCCCGGGACAGGGGGCTTAATAGGCAGCCCCAGCATTTT
.	.	TRBV27	TRBJ1-1	CASSPPPTVMNTEAFF	TGTGCCAGCAGTCCCCCCCCGACAGTCATGAACACTGAAGCTTTCTTT
once	.	TRBV5-1	TRBJ2-7	CASSSQGFEQYF	TGCGCCAGCAGCTCCCAGGGGTTCGAGCAGTACTTC
.	.	TRBV6-5	TRBJ1-3	CASWRQSGNTIYF	TGTGCCAGCTGGCGACAGAGTGGAAACACCATATATTTT
.	TRBD1	TRBV18	TRBJ1-5	CASSPAGGLGDQHF	TGTGCCAGCTCACCGGCAGGGGGACTCGGGGACCAGCATTTT